This note documents a single T cell receptor beta chain sequence. This clone was observed a single time. No antigen is known for it. Per-base quality was not reported, and no clone a single base away is much larger than it. The sample comes from a study of T cell responses to AZD1222 COVID-19 vaccine (dated by TCRdb to 2020 to 2022). Background for the entire study: A total of approximately 240 trial participants underwent TCR sequencing, of whom roughly 210 received two doses of AZD1222 and about 25 received two doses of the MenACWY control vaccine. Trial participants were enrolled into age subgroups of 18-55, 56-69 and 70-plus years, which contained about 150, 28 and 57 TCR-sequenced participants, respectively.

According to the study, the label for this sample's time point signals: sample from adult after SARS-CoV-2 infection, after symptom onset. Two convalescent COVID-19 patients, sampled after symptom onset from adults with prior SARS-CoV-2 infection, were also TCR-sequenced for comparison. The paper's findings and limits, for the study overall: A significant rise in spike-specific TCR breadth and depth was observed after two AZD1222 doses relative to day 0 and relative to MenACWY recipients. Conclusions about previously exposed vaccinees are limited because only six or seven AZD1222 recipients were SARS-CoV-2 seropositive at baseline. The whole spike protein was spanned by vaccine-associated CD4 TCRs, and dominant responses were seen in regions 160-218 and 743-854. No day 14 peak-response samples were available, so repertoires were characterized only after the peak T cell response. In the small 56-69-year group, the increase in depth fell short of significance, most likely because of low power. Nearly half of unique spike-specific TCRs reportedly recognized epitopes outside regions mutated in the B.1.351 and B.1.1.7 variants. Participants were mostly white British, with more females than males. The authors suggested clonal diversity may have been underestimated.

The CDR3 regions of human TCRbeta chains were analyzed by immunosequencing. On the authors' methods: TCRs in the repertoires were matched against a reference library of SARS-CoV-2-specific TCRs that had been generated with the MIRA antigen-specificity platform. Breadth meant the fraction of unique TCRs that were SARS-CoV-2-associated, whereas depth meant the fraction of total T cells that were SARS-CoV-2-associated. Using the MIRA data, each spike-specific TCR was assigned both to the spike region to which the TCR was reactive and to a CD4 or CD8 class. Log10-transformed breadth and depth values were compared by one-way ANOVA with Sidak's multiple comparisons tests. The table comes from immuneACCESS by way of TCRdb, which keeps in-frame sequences with V and J called. Part of the clones is missing from these tables; in studies checked, under half for an unresolved V gene and the rest for unknown reasons. V and J calls plus clone size are reproduced from that table; the DNA served to infer D and trimming. The sample table records about 140,000 clones; about 92% of these occur just once. The top ten clones comprise 12% of the sample.

Clipping removes 4 bases from V and 5 bases from J, with 3 as the unmatched junction base count. CDR1 and CDR2 are read off the germline V gene as SQVTM and ANQGSEA. From its cysteine to its phenylalanine, the CDR3 spans 12 amino acids. Of all the DNA, just the CDR3 is kept, 36 bases in frame from base 1. The sequence is built from TRBV29-1 and TRBJ1-1; 8 bases in the junction line up with TRBD1. This receptor was identified in an adult who had recovered from COVID-19. The sequencing here drew on peripheral blood, taken after recovery from COVID-19. The encoded CDR3 is CSVGNRGTEAFF. In nucleotides, the sequence is TGCAGCGTTGGAAACAGGGGGACTGAAGCTTTCTTT.